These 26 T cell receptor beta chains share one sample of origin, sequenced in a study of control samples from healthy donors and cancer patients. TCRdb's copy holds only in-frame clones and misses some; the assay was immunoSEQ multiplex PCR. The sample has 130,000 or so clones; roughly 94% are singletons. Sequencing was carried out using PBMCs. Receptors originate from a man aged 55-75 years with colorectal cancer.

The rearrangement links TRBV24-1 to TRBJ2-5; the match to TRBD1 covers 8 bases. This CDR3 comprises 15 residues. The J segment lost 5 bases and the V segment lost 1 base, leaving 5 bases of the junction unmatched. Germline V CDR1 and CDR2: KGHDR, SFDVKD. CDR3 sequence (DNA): TGTGCCACCAGTGATTTTGCCAGGGGGCGGGAGACCCAGTACTTC. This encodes CATSDFARGRETQYF.

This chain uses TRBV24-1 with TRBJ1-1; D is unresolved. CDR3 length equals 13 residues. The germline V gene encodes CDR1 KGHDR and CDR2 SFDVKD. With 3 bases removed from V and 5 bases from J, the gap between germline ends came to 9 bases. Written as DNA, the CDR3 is TGTGCCACCAGTGATCCAGGTTGGACTGAAGCTTTCTTT. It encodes CATSDPGWTEAFF.

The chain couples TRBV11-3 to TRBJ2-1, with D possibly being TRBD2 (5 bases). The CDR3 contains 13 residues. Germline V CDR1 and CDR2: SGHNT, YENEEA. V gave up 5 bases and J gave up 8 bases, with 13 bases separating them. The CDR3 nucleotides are TGTGCCAGCAGCCCCGGGCTGCGGGATGAGCAGTTCTTC. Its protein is CASSPGLRDEQFF.

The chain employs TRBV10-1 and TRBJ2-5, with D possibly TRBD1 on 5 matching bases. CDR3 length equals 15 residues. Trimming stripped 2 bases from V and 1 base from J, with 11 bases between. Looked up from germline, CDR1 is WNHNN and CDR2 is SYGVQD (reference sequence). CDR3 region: CASSEARGLQETQYF. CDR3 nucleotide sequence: TGCGCCAGCAGTGAGGCTAGGGGCCTCCAAGAGACCCAGTACTTC.

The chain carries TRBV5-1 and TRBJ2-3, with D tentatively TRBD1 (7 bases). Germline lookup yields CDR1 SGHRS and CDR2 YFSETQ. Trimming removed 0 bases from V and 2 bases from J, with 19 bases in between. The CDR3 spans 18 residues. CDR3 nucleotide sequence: TGCGCCAGCAGCTTGGAAGGTGCGGGGACAGCCTTCACAGATACGCAGTATTTT. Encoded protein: CASSLEGAGTAFTDTQYF. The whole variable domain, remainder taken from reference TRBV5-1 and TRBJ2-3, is KAGVTQTPRYLIKTRGQQVTLSCSPISGHRSVSWYQQTPGQGLQFLFEYFSETQRNKGNFPGRFSGRQFSNSRSEMNVSTLELGDSALYLCASSLEGAGTAFTDTQYFGPGTRLTVL.

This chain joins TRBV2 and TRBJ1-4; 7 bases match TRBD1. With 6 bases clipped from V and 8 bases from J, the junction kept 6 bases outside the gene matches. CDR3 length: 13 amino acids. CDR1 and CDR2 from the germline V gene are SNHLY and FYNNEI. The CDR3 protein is CASSKGGEEKLFF. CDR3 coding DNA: TGTGCCAGCAGCAAAGGGGGCGAAGAAAAACTGTTTTTT.

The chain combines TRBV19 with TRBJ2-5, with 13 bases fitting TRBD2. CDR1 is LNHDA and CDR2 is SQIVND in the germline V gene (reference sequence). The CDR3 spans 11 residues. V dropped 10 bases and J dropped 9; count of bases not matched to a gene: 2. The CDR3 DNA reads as TGTGCCACCACTAGCGGGGGGGCCCAGTACTTC. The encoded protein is CATTSGGAQYF. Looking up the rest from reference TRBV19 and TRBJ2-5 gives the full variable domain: DGGITQSPKYLFRKEGQNVTLSCEQNLNHDAMYWYRQDPGQGLRLIYYSQIVNDFQKGDIAEGYSVSREKKESFPLTVTSAQKNPTAFYLCATTSGGAQYFGPGTRLLVL.

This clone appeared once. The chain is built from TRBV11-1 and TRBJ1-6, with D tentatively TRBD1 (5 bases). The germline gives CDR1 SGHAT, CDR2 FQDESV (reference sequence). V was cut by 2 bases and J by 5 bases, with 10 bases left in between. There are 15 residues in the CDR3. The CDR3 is CASSLLGGNNSPLHF. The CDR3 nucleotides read TGTGCCAGCAGCTTACTGGGGGGGAATAATTCACCCCTCCACTTT.

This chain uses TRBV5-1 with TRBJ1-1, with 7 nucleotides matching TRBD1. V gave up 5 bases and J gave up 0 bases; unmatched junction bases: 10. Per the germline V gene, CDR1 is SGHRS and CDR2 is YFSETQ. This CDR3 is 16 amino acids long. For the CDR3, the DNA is TGCGCCAGCAGTCCAACGACAGGGATAATGAACACTGAAGCTTTCTTT. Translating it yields CASSPTTGIMNTEAFF.

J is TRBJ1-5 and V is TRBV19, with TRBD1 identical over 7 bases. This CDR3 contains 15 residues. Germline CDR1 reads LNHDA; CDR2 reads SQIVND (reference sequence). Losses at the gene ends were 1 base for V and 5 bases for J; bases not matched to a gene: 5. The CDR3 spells CASSIGRGPHQPQHF. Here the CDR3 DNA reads TGTGCCAGTAGTATAGGAAGGGGGCCCCATCAGCCCCAGCATTTT.

The CDR3 nucleotides are TGTGCCACCAGTGATGGGACAGGAAAGAGCACAGATACGCAGTATTTT. Translation: CATSDGTGKSTDTQYF. V is TRBV24-1 and J is TRBJ2-3; 8 nucleotides align to TRBD1. The germline V gene encodes CDR1 KGHDR and CDR2 SFDVKD. The CDR3 loop spans 16 amino acids. V trimming: 3 bases; J trimming: 0 bases; junction bases outside the gene matches: 4.

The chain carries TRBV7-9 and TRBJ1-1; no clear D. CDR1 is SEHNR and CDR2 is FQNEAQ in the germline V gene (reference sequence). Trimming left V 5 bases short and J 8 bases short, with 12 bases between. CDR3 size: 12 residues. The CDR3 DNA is TGTGCCAGCAGCGCTGGACTTGCCGAAGCTTTCTTT. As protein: CASSAGLAEAFF.

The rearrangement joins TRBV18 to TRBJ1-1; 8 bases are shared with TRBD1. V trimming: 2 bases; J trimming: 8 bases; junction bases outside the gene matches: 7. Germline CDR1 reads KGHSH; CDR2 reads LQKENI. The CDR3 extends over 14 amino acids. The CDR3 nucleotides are TGTGCCAGCTCACCAGACAGGGGTTTGAGAGAAGCTTTCTTT. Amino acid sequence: CASSPDRGLREAFF. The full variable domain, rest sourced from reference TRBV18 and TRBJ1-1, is NAGVMQNPRHLVRRRGQEARLRCSPMKGHSHVYWYRQLPEEGLKFMVYLQKENIIDESGMPKERFSAEFPKEGPSILRIQQVVRGDSAAYFCASSPDRGLREAFFGQGTRLTVV.

CDR3 sequence reads: CASSQGVSGGYEQFF. DNA of the CDR3: TGTGCCAGCAGCCAAGGGGTTAGCGGGGGGTATGAGCAGTTCTTC. This chain joins TRBV7-8 and TRBJ2-1; 10 bases fit TRBD2. This CDR3 spans 15 amino acids. Germline CDR1 SGHVS, CDR2 FQNEAQ. V dropped 5 bases and J dropped 8; count of bases not matched to a gene: 9. Drawing the rest from reference TRBV7-8 and TRBJ2-1, the complete variable domain is GAGVSQSPRYKVAKRGQDVALRCDPISGHVSLFWYQQALGQGPEFLTYFQNEAQLDKSGLPSDRFFAERPEGSVSTLKIQRTQQEDSAVYLCASSQGVSGGYEQFFGPGTRLTVL.

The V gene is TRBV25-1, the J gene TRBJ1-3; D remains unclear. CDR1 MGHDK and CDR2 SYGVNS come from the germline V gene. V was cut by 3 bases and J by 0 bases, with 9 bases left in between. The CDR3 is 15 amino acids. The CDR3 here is CASSEGWDSGNTIYF. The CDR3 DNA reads TGTGCCAGCAGTGAGGGCTGGGACTCTGGAAACACCATATATTTT.

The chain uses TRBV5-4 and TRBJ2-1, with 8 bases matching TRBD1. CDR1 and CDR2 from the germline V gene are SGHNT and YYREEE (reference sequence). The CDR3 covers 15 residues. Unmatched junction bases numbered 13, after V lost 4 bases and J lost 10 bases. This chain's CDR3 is CASSQRTGTAVEQFF. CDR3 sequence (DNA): TGTGCCAGCAGCCAACGGACAGGGACGGCTGTGGAGCAGTTCTTC.

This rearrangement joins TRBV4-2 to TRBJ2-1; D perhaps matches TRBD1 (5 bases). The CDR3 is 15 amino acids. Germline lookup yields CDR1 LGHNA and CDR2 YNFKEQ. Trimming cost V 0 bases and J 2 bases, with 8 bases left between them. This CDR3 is CASSQDEGAYNEQFF. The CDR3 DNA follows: TGTGCCAGCAGCCAAGATGAAGGGGCCTACAATGAGCAGTTCTTC.

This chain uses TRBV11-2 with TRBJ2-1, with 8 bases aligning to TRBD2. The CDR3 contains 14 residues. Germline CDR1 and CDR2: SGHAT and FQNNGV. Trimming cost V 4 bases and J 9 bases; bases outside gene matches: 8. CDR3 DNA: TGTGCCAGCAGCTCCCACCGGGGGGGTCCTGAGCAGTTCTTC. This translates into CASSSHRGGPEQFF.

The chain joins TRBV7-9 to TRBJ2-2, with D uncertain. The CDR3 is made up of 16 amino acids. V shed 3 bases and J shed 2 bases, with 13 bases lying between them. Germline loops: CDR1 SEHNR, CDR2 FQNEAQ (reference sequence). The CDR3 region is CASSLSAGINTGELFF. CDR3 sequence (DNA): TGTGCCAGCAGCTTGTCCGCAGGTATCAACACCGGGGAGCTGTTTTTT.

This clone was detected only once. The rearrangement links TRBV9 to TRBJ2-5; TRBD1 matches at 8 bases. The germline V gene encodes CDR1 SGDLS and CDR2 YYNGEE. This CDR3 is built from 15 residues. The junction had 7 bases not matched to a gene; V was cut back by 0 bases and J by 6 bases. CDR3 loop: CASSVGGTGGQTQYF. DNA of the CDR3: TGTGCCAGCAGCGTAGGAGGAACAGGGGGACAGACCCAGTACTTC.

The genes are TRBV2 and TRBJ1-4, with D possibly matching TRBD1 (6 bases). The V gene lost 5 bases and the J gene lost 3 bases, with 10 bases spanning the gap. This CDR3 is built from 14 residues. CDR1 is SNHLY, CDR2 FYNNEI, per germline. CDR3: CASSSGASNEKLFF. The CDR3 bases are TGTGCCAGCAGTTCAGGGGCATCTAATGAAAAACTGTTTTTT.

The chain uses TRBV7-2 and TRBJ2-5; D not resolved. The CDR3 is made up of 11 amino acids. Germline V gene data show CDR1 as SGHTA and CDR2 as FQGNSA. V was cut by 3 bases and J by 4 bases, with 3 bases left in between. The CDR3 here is CASSFLETQYF. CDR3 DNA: TGTGCCAGCAGCTTTCTAGAGACCCAGTACTTC.

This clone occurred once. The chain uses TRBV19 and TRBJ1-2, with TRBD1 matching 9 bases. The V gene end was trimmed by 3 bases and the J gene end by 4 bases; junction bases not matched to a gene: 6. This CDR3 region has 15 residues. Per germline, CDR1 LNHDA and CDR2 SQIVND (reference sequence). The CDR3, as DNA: TGTGCCAGTAGTATGAAGGCGACAGGGGGCTATGGCTACACCTTC. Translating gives CASSMKATGGYGYTF.

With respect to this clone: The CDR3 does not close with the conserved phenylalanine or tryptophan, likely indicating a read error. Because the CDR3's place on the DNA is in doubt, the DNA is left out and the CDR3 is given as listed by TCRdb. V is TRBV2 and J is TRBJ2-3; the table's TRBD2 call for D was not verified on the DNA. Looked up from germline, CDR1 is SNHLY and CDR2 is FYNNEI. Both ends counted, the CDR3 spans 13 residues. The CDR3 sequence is CASTGDSGLAGGL.

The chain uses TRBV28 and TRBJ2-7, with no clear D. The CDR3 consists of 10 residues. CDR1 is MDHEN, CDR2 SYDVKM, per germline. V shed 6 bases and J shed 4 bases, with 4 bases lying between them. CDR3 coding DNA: TGTGCCAGCAGACGTTACGAGCAGTACTTC. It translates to CASRRYEQYF.

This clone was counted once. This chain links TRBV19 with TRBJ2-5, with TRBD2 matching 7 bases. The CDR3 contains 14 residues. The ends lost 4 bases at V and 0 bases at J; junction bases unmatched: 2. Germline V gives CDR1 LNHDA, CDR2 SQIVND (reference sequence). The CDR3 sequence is CASSSLADQETQYF. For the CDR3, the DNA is TGTGCCAGTAGTAGTCTAGCGGACCAAGAGACCCAGTACTTC.